This TCR beta chain was identified during a study of shared clonotypes between healthy human individuals. Assay used: immunoSEQ multiplex PCR; TCRdb lists only in-frame clones, some missing. The table lists about 2 million clones, 90% to 95% of them singletons, with roughly 0.13% in the top ten. Germline assignment: CDR1 SGHNT and CDR2 YYREEE (reference sequence). The CDR3 is made up of 13 amino acids. Trimming took 0 bases from V and 8 from J, leaving 11 bases between them. Sequenced: naive CD4+ T cells sorted from blood. Subset reported: CD45RA+ positively selected. V gene TRBV5-4 combines with J gene TRBJ1-2, with a tentative D call TRBD1 (5 bases). The TCR comes from a man aged 18 to 35 in good health. The CDR3 DNA sequence: TGTGCCAGCAGCTTGGATGCCAGGGAAGGCTACACCTTC. Protein product: CASSLDAREGYTF.